Shown below are 4 T cell receptor beta chains from a single sample sequenced in a study of cytomegalovirus exposure and HLA in healthy donors. It was with 60 Vbeta and 13 Jbeta primers that the PCR ran. Sequencing used immunoSEQ multiplex PCR; TCRdb keeps in-frame clones, though not all of them. The sample contains around 100,000 clones, less than 80% of which appear only once. Source material: PBMCs. Receptor source: a woman between 35 and 50 years old in good health and CMV-seronegative.

The chain has TRBV6-1 and TRBJ1-1, with 9 bases aligning to TRBD1. V dropped 3 bases and J dropped 3; count of bases not matched to a gene: 5. CDR3 length equals 15 residues. Germline CDR1 MNHNS, CDR2 SASEGT. The CDR3 sequence is CASSEWDRADTEAFF. CDR3 nucleotides: TGTGCCAGCAGTGAGTGGGACAGGGCGGACACTGAAGCTTTCTTT.

The chain carries TRBV9 and TRBJ2-5; 13 positions agree with TRBD2. The CDR3 runs to 16 residues. V gave up 3 bases and J gave up 5 bases; unmatched junction bases: 7. In germline, CDR1 is SGDLS, CDR2 YYNGEE. The CDR3 here is CASSAQLAGGGETQYF. The CDR3 DNA sequence: TGTGCCAGCAGCGCCCAACTAGCGGGAGGGGGGGAGACCCAGTACTTC.

V usage is TRBV29-1 and J usage is TRBJ2-7; D uncertain. Trimming stripped 0 bases from V and 4 bases from J, with 13 bases between. Germline V gene sequence: CDR1 SQVTM, CDR2 ANQGSEA. CDR3 length: 14 amino acids. CDR3 sequence: CSVEDTVGGYEQYF. The CDR3 coding sequence is TGCAGCGTTGAAGACACAGTGGGTGGTTACGAGCAGTACTTC.

The chain couples TRBV6-1 to TRBJ1-1; 7 nucleotides align to TRBD1. Germline CDR1 and CDR2: MNHNS and SASEGT. This CDR3 spans 15 amino acids. V was clipped by 7 bases and J by 3 bases; unmatched bases: 11. The CDR3 DNA is TGTGCCAGCAAGGGGGCGTTGGACAGTCACACTGAAGCTTTCTTT. This sequence encodes CASKGALDSHTEAFF.